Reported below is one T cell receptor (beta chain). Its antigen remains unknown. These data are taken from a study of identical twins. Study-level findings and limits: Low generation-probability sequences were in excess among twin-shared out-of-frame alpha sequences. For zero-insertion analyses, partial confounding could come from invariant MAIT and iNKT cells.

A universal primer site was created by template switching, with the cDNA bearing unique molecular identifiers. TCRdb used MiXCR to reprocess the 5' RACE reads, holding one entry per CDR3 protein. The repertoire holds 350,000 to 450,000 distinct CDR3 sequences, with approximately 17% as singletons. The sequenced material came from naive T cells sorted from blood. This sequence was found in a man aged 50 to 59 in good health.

The DNA of the CDR3 is TGCGCCAGCAGCTTGGATGACGATGAGCAGTTCTTC. Protein: CASSLDDDEQFF. The J gene is TRBJ2-1, the V gene TRBV5-1; D is unresolved. There are 12 residues in the CDR3. CDR1 is SGHRS, CDR2 YFSETQ, per germline. V was shortened by 0 bases and J by 8 bases, with 6 bases between the two germline ends.